The 21 T cell receptor beta chains below were found in one sample sequenced in a study of cytomegalovirus exposure and HLA in healthy donors. The PCR employed 60 Vbeta primers together with 13 Jbeta primers. TCRdb keeps only in-frame clones here, not all; method: immunoSEQ multiplex PCR. The sample includes about 190,000 clones, roughly 90% of them seen just once. Sample: PBMCs. The receptors shown here come from a boy aged 2-15 years in good health and CMV-seronegative.

On this clone: This CDR3 is also generated by other DNA sequences in the sample. The rearrangement uses TRBV9 and TRBJ2-3, with D uncertain. Germline CDR1 is SGDLS and CDR2 is YYNGEE. There are 14 residues in the CDR3. V lost 0 bases, J lost 6 bases, and 11 bases lay in between. Here the CDR3 DNA reads TGTGCCAGCAGCGTAGTAGGAGCTGGGGATACGCAGTATTTT. Encoded protein: CASSVVGAGDTQYF.

CDR3 coding DNA: TGTGCCAGCAGGTCTCACAGGGGTTCGAATGAAAAACTGTTTTTT. As protein: CASRSHRGSNEKLFF. The chain has TRBV7-8 and TRBJ1-4; 7 nucleotides agree with TRBD1. Germline CDR1 SGHVS, CDR2 FQNEAQ. The length of the CDR3 is 15 residues. V was pared by 6 bases and J by 5 bases, with 9 bases of the junction left unmatched.

The rearrangement joins TRBV5-1 to TRBJ2-2, with 9 bases matching TRBD2. The CDR3 is 15 amino acids. V was clipped by 6 bases and J by 7 bases; unmatched bases: 10. The germline gives CDR1 SGHRS, CDR2 YFSETQ. CDR3 in amino acids: CASNELAGAIGELFF. The CDR3 DNA sequence: TGCGCCAGCAACGAATTAGCGGGAGCAATCGGGGAGCTGTTTTTT.

This clone was detected only a few times. This chain connects TRBV6-4 to TRBJ2-3, with a tentative D call TRBD2 (6 bases). Trimming took 4 bases from V and 2 from J, leaving 7 bases between them. The CDR3 is 13 residues long. Germline-derived CDR1 and CDR2 are MRHNA and SNTAGT. The CDR3 region is CASSASDTDTQYF. In nucleotides, the CDR3 is TGTGCCAGCAGTGCTAGCGACACAGATACGCAGTATTTT.

The chain carries TRBV5-5 and TRBJ1-3, with D possibly being TRBD1 (6 bases). CDR1 is SGHKS, CDR2 YYEKEE, per germline (reference sequence). This CDR3 spans 15 amino acids. The V end was cut by 3 bases, the J end by 9 bases, with 19 bases between. As DNA, the CDR3 is TGTGCCAGCAGCTCAACCCAGGGGCTAGGCGGCACCATATATTTT. Translation gives CASSSTQGLGGTIYF.

The chain carries TRBV2 and TRBJ2-1; the D is unclear. The CDR3 covers 14 residues. The V gene's germline CDR1 is SNHLY and CDR2 FYNNEI. V lost 6 bases, J lost 0 bases, and 9 bases lay in between. The CDR3 DNA reads TGTGCCAGCAGCCGGGTTCGCTCCTACAATGAGCAGTTCTTC. This codes for CASSRVRSYNEQFF.

The CDR3 DNA sequence: TGTGCCAGCAGTTTCTCGCCCAAAACAGGTTGGGGAACCTACGAGCAGTACTTC. Translating it yields CASSFSPKTGWGTYEQYF. The chain recombines TRBV28 with TRBJ2-7; the D gene is possibly TRBD1 (5 bases). The CDR3 totals 18 residues. Trimming took off 3 bases at V and 2 bases at J, with 23 bases between the two ends. Germline V CDR1 and CDR2: MDHEN, SYDVKM.

V gene TRBV9 combines with J gene TRBJ1-6, with D tentatively TRBD1 (5 bases). The CDR3 consists of 17 residues. Germline CDR1 reads SGDLS; CDR2 reads YYNGEE. The V gene lost 2 bases and the J gene lost 5 bases, with 17 bases spanning the gap. CDR3 sequence: CASSVPTRQTDNSPLHF. As DNA, the CDR3 is TGTGCCAGCAGCGTCCCCACCCGACAGACAGATAATTCACCCCTCCACTTT.

The chain employs TRBV27 and TRBJ2-5; weak D call: TRBD1 (5 bases). Germline V gene data show CDR1 as MNHEY and CDR2 as SMNVEV (reference sequence). V lost 3 bases and J 5 bases, leaving 13 bases between the germline ends. This CDR3 has 14 residues. The CDR3 DNA follows: TGTGCCAGCAGTTTTAAGGGGCATTGGGAGACCCAGTACTTC. Translated: CASSFKGHWETQYF.

The rearrangement links TRBV15 to TRBJ2-3, with 9 bases matching TRBD2. Germline values: CDR1 LNHNV, CDR2 YYDKDF (reference sequence). The V segment lost 4 bases and the J segment 1 base; nucleotides outside the gene matches: 0. The CDR3 is 14 amino acids. In nucleotides, the CDR3 is TGTGCCACCAGCATAGCGGGGGGCACAGATACGCAGTATTTT. It codes for CATSIAGGTDTQYF. The whole variable domain, remainder taken from reference TRBV15 and TRBJ2-3, is DAMVIQNPRYQVTQFGKPVTLSCSQTLNHNVMYWYQQKSSQAPKLLFHYYDKDFNNEADTPDNFQSRRPNTSFCFLDIRSPGLGDTAMYLCATSIAGGTDTQYFGPGTRLTVL.

This clone was seen only once. The V call is TRBV5-4, the J call TRBJ1-2; D may be TRBD1 (5 bases). Trimming took 4 bases from V and 0 from J, leaving 13 bases between them. The CDR3 is 15 residues long. The germline CDR1 and CDR2 sequences are SGHNT and YYREEE (reference sequence). CDR3 region: CASSTGSGANYGYTF. CDR3 nucleotides: TGTGCCAGCAGCACCGGCTCGGGGGCTAACTATGGCTACACCTTC.

The chain links TRBV7-2 to TRBJ2-7; 9 bases map to TRBD2. The CDR3 totals 15 residues. The junction had 6 bases not matched to a gene; V was cut back by 2 bases and J by 4 bases. From germline, CDR1 is SGHTA and CDR2 FQGNSA. CDR3: CASSLMIAGGYEQYF. The CDR3 nucleotides are TGTGCCAGCAGCTTAATGATCGCGGGGGGGTACGAGCAGTACTTC.

This clone was detected a few times. The chain carries TRBV6-5 and TRBJ2-1; tentative D call: TRBD2 (6 bases). The germline V gene encodes CDR1 MNHEY and CDR2 SVGAGI. V lost 6 bases, J lost 1 base, and 13 bases lay in between. The CDR3 has 15 amino acids. CDR3 sequence reads: CASSLLGGSYNEQFF. CDR3 bases: TGTGCCAGCAGCCTCCTGGGAGGTTCCTACAATGAGCAGTTCTTC.

This rearrangement joins TRBV29-1 to TRBJ2-1, with 11 bases aligning to TRBD2. Germline V CDR1 and CDR2: SQVTM, ANQGSEA. The CDR3 runs to 17 residues. V gave up 5 bases and J gave up 7 bases; unmatched junction bases: 16. In DNA form, the CDR3 reads TGCAGCGTTAATCCTAGCGGGAGGTCTCTATCTACGAATGAGCAGTTCTTC. This sequence encodes CSVNPSGRSLSTNEQFF.

The chain recombines TRBV5-1 with TRBJ2-3; 7 nucleotides line up with TRBD1. Germline CDR1 SGHRS, CDR2 YFSETQ. This CDR3 has 15 residues. The V gene end was trimmed by 4 bases and the J gene end by 11 bases; junction bases not matched to a gene: 16. CDR3 sequence: CASSLLQLDREGQYF. The DNA for the CDR3 is TGCGCCAGCAGCCTACTTCAACTTGACAGGGAAGGGCAGTATTTT.

The chain is built from TRBV28 and TRBJ2-2; 9 positions agree with TRBD1. Germline trimming cut 7 bases from V and 5 bases from J; bases unmatched to any gene: 5. Germline V gives CDR1 MDHEN, CDR2 SYDVKM. The CDR3 is 14 amino acids. This chain's CDR3 is CASIRGQGTGELFF. As DNA, the CDR3 is TGTGCCAGCATCCGGGGACAGGGAACCGGGGAGCTGTTTTTT.

The chain recombines TRBV19 with TRBJ1-3; D gene uncertain. Trimming shortened V by 10 bases and J by 0 bases, and 16 bases separated the two germline ends. This CDR3 contains 15 residues. Germline CDR1 and CDR2: LNHDA and SQIVND (reference sequence). The CDR3 nucleotides read TGTGCCACCTCGAATCCACAGACCTCTGGAAACACCATATATTTT. This gives the protein CATSNPQTSGNTIYF.

This sequence joins TRBV11-2 and TRBJ2-5; 8 bases are shared with TRBD1. Germline V gene sequence: CDR1 SGHAT, CDR2 FQNNGV. This CDR3 has 13 amino acids. The junction had 1 base not matched to a gene; V was cut back by 3 bases and J by 4 bases. CDR3: CASSFGQGETQYF. DNA for the CDR3: TGTGCCAGCAGCTTCGGACAGGGAGAGACCCAGTACTTC.

The J gene is TRBJ1-4, the V gene TRBV28; no firm D call. The CDR3 totals 12 residues. From germline, CDR1 is MDHEN and CDR2 SYDVKM. The V gene lost 6 bases and the J gene lost 4 bases, with 6 bases spanning the gap. The CDR3 here is CASSPINEKLFF. For the CDR3, the DNA is TGTGCCAGCAGCCCTATTAATGAAAAACTGTTTTTT. Full variable domain (missing parts from reference TRBV28 and TRBJ1-4): DVKVTQSSRYLVKRTGEKVFLECVQDMDHENMFWYRQDPGLGLRLIYFSYDVKMKEKGDIPEGYSVSREKKERFSLILESASTNQTSMYLCASSPINEKLFFGSGTQLSVL.

This clone was picked up a small number of times. CDR3 sequence reads: CASSRRAAYNEQFF. For the CDR3, the DNA is TGTGCCAGCAGCAGGAGGGCCGCCTACAATGAGCAGTTCTTC. The chain couples TRBV5-6 to TRBJ2-1; D is possibly TRBD2 (6 bases). V was shortened by 4 bases and J by 2 bases, with 10 bases between the two germline ends. The CDR3 is made up of 14 amino acids. CDR1 is SGHDT and CDR2 is YYEEEE in the germline V gene.

CDR3 sequence (DNA): TGTGCCAGCAGCCCAACCAGGGGGTCCCGGACGGCCCAGCATTTT. It translates to CASSPTRGSRTAQHF. The J gene is TRBJ1-5, the V gene TRBV6-5; 7 nucleotides line up with TRBD1. The CDR3 runs to 15 residues. Germline CDR1 is MNHEY and CDR2 is SVGAGI. The V segment lost 6 bases and the J segment 11 bases; nucleotides outside the gene matches: 16.